A selection of T cell receptor beta chains follows, all from one sample in a study of T cell changes during pregnancy in multiple sclerosis. Method: immunoSEQ multiplex PCR; TCRdb's copy keeps in-frame clones and lacks some. The top ten hold about 0.65% of the sample, which has 40,000 to 55,000 clones, 90% seen once. The sample consisted of CD4+ T cells from peripheral blood mononuclear cells, taken before pregnancy. The source of these receptors is a female donor with multiple sclerosis, enrolled in a pregnancy study. CDR3s include the opening cysteine and the closing phenylalanine or tryptophan.

>TRBJ1-5|TRBV2
CASSESVSNQPQHF
>TRBJ2-3|TRBV5-1
CASSSTGGDTDTQYF
>TRBJ1-5|TRBV2
CASRGQGNGGNQPQHF
>TRBJ2-3|TRBV6-6
CASRTAKYTDTQYF
>TRBJ2-7|TRBV10-3
CAISDPRTANYEQYF
>TRBJ2-1|TRBV29-1
CSVDLAGGYNEQFF
>TRBJ1-5|TRBV28
CASSLRSGNQPQHF
>TRBJ2-5|TRBV14
CASSQLGISQETQYF
>TRBJ2-1|TRBV28
CASSSRLPTNYNEQFF
>TRBJ1-6|TRBV2
CASRGQGEGSPLHF
>TRBJ2-7|TRBV2
CASSKSSYEQYF
>TRBJ2-5|TRBV7-3
CASSGSGRAGETQYF
>TRBJ1-2|TRBV6-1
CASSGRAGGYTF
>TRBJ2-7|TRBV11-3
CASSRQRRASSEQYF
>TRBJ2-5|TRBV10-3
CAIRRGTSGGQETQYF
>TRBJ2-5|TRBV5-1
CASRPRGEAETQYF
>TRBJ1-5|TRBV2
CASSEDRANSNQPQHF
>TRBJ2-7|TRBV5-1
CASSLALGAQAYEQYF
>TRBJ2-5|TRBV5-1
CASSLGILREGRQETQYF
>TRBJ2-5|TRBV19
CASSIGREETQYF
>TRBJ2-2|TRBV12-5
CASGLVVDRNTGELFF
>TRBJ2-5|TRBV6-5
CASRRRGGGQETQYF
>TRBJ2-7|TRBV29-1
CSVGGLAGGVEQYF
>TRBJ1-3|TRBV13
CASSLDTSSGNTIYF
>TRBJ2-2|TRBV11-2
CASSQVGRWAGELFF
>TRBJ2-2|TRBV30
CAWRKRTGGDTGELFF
>TRBJ1-2|TRBV6-5
CASSYYHRGQGNGYTF
>TRBJ2-1|TRBV13
CASSLRTGDNNEQFF